This is a list of T cell receptor beta chains from one sample in a study of control samples from healthy donors and cancer patients. TCRdb's copy holds only in-frame clones and misses some; the assay was immunoSEQ multiplex PCR. Among fewer than 200,000 clones listed, 85% to 90% were seen once. The material sequenced was blood. These receptors all come from a woman in her 30s in good health. The CDR3 runs from the conserved cysteine through the conserved F or W. A D gene is named only where the DNA matches it firmly. Size values are once, few and many counts, or a class for expanded clones, and some rows have none.

V,size,D,J,DNA,CDR3
TRBV5-1,NA,NA,TRBJ1-3,TGCGCCAGCAGCGATCAGGCTTCCTCTGGAAACACCATATATTTT,CASSDQASSGNTIYF
TRBV3-1/TRBV3-2,NA,NA,TRBJ1-4,TGTGCCAGCAGCCAAGATTTTGGGGGGAGCAATGAAAAACTGTTTTTT,CASSQDFGGSNEKLFF
TRBV28,once,NA,TRBJ1-2,TGTGCCAGCAGTCCTTACCGCCAGGGCCCCAACTATGGCTACACCTTC,CASSPYRQGPNYGYTF
TRBV30,NA,NA,TRBJ1-3,TGTGCCTGGAGTAGTAACTCTGGAAACACCATATATTTT,CAWSSNSGNTIYF
TRBV18,NA,NA,TRBJ1-5,TGTGCCAGCTCAAGGGGGTTGGATCAGCCCCAGCATTTT,CASSRGLDQPQHF
TRBV5-4,NA,TRBD2,TRBJ2-1,TGTGCCAGCAGCGAGGGGACTAGCGGGAGGGCCGTCAATGAGCAGTTCTTC,CASSEGTSGRAVNEQFF
TRBV10-3,once,NA,TRBJ1-5,TGTGCCATCAGCGCCGGGCAGGATCAGCCCCAGCATTTT,CAISAGQDQPQHF
TRBV7-9,NA,NA,TRBJ1-2,TGTGCCAGCAGCTTAAACATCCTCCTCTATGGCTACACCTTC,CASSLNILLYGYTF
TRBV27,NA,NA,TRBJ1-5,TGTGCCAGCCGATTATACCCATCAAGCAATCAGCCCCAGCATTTT,CASRLYPSSNQPQHF
TRBV27,NA,TRBD1,TRBJ1-2,TGTGCCAGCAGTGAGATCCGGGACAGGGGATATGGCTACACCTTC,CASSEIRDRGYGYTF
TRBV9,NA,NA,TRBJ2-3,TGTGCCAGCAGCGTAGGAGGAGGATGGACTACAACTAGCACAGATACGCAGTATTTT,CASSVGGGWTTTSTDTQYF
TRBV6-5,once,NA,TRBJ1-3,TGTGCCAGCAGTTCTCTTAGGACGCCTGGAAACACCATATATTTT,CASSSLRTPGNTIYF
TRBV27,NA,TRBD1,TRBJ1-6,TGTGCCAGCAGCCCGACAGGGAGTAATTCACCCCTCCACTTT,CASSPTGSNSPLHF
TRBV12-3/TRBV12-4,NA,NA,TRBJ1-1,TGTGCCAGCAGTTTGACAGGTACTGAAGCTTTCTTT,CASSLTGTEAFF
TRBV6-4,NA,NA,TRBJ1-5,TGTGCCAGCAGTGAAACTGGGGGCGGCAATCAGCCCCAGCATTTT,CASSETGGGNQPQHF
TRBV2,NA,NA,TRBJ2-2,TGTGCCAGCAGTACAGGGTCGCAAGCCGGGGAGCTGTTTTTT,CASSTGSQAGELFF
TRBV4-1,NA,TRBD2,TRBJ2-2,TGCGCCAGCAGCCAAGAACTAGCGGGAGGTAACACCGGGGAGCTGTTTTTT,CASSQELAGGNTGELFF
TRBV6-5,once,NA,TRBJ1-6,TGTGCCAGCAGTTCAACGCGATCCGGCGGGGCATCACCCCTCCACTTT,CASSSTRSGGASPLHF
TRBV5-1,NA,TRBD1,TRBJ1-1,TGCGCCAGCAGCTTAAACAGGGGGAGGCATGCGAACACTGAAGCTTTCTTT,CASSLNRGRHANTEAFF
TRBV27,NA,NA,TRBJ1-3,TGTGCCAGCAGTTTACGCCTAAGGTCGGGAAACACCATATATTTT,CASSLRLRSGNTIYF
TRBV9,NA,NA,TRBJ2-2,TGTGCCAGCAGCGTAGGGGCCTCGAACACCGGGGAGCTGTTTTTT,CASSVGASNTGELFF
TRBV18,NA,TRBD1,TRBJ1-6,TGTGCCAGCTCACCGGCGTCCATCACAGGGGTTGATTCACCCCTCCACTTT,CASSPASITGVDSPLHF
TRBV10-3,NA,NA,TRBJ1-1,TGTGCCATCAAGGCAGACCTGAACACTGAAGCTTTCTTT,CAIKADLNTEAFF
TRBV6-2/TRBV6-3,NA,NA,TRBJ1-2,TGTGCCAGCAGCCCCCCCTCGACAGCCAACTATGGCTACACCTTC,CASSPPSTANYGYTF
TRBV11-1,NA,NA,TRBJ1-1,TGTGCCAGCAGCTTATCGAGGTTATCTGAAGCTTTCTTT,CASSLSRLSEAFF
TRBV27,once,NA,TRBJ1-1,TGTGCCAGCAGTTGGACAGTGAACACTGAAGCTTTCTTT,CASSWTVNTEAFF
TRBV10-3,NA,TRBD1,TRBJ2-6,TGTGCCATCAAAGGTCAGGGACAGGGGGCGCAAGGGGCCAACGTCCTGACTTTC,CAIKGQGQGAQGANVLTF
TRBV12-3/TRBV12-4,few,NA,TRBJ1-1,TGTGCCAGCAGTTTCGGGGGGACTGAAGCTTTCTTT,CASSFGGTEAFF
TRBV21-1,NA,NA,TRBJ2-2,TGTGCCAGCAGTCCCGGTTCCCAGGGTTTCTTGCCCGGGGAGCTGTTTTTT,CASSPGSQGFLPGELFF
TRBV27,few,NA,TRBJ2-3,TGTGCCAGCAGTTTATACGGATCCACAGATACGCAGTATTTT,CASSLYGSTDTQYF
TRBV13,NA,NA,TRBJ1-1,TGTGCCAGCAGCTCGGACGGATCTAGGACTGAAGCTTTCTTT,CASSSDGSRTEAFF
TRBV24-1,NA,TRBD1,TRBJ1-3,TGTGCCACCCGAAACGGGACAGGGATCGTCGTGGACAGAAACACCATATATTTT,CATRNGTGIVVDRNTIYF
TRBV4-2,NA,NA,TRBJ1-2,TGTGCCAGCAGCGCCCGGGACACAAATAACTATGGCTACACCTTC,CASSARDTNNYGYTF
TRBV7-9,NA,NA,TRBJ1-4,TGTGCCAGCAGGAGGGCTGGGTCTAATGAAAAACTGTTTTTT,CASRRAGSNEKLFF
TRBV5-4,NA,NA,TRBJ1-1,TGTGCCAGCAGCCGGCGGGAATCTGAAGCTTTCTTT,CASSRRESEAFF
TRBV7-9,NA,NA,TRBJ2-1,TGTGCCAGCAGCTTATCCGGAACCGACAATGAGCAGTTCTTC,CASSLSGTDNEQFF
TRBV9,NA,NA,TRBJ2-3,TGTGCCAGCAGCGTAGACCCAGATACGCAGTATTTT,CASSVDPDTQYF
TRBV10-3,NA,NA,TRBJ1-3,TGTGCCATCAGTGCGGGGGAAGTGAACACCATATATTTT,CAISAGEVNTIYF
TRBV7-9,once,TRBD1,TRBJ2-7,TGTGCCAGCAGCTGGGGACAGGGAGTACACGAGCAGTACTTC,CASSWGQGVHEQYF
TRBV7-2,NA,NA,TRBJ2-3,TGTGCCAGCAGCTTAGTTGGGGCTAGTTCCACGCAGTATTTT,CASSLVGASSTQYF
TRBV6-5,NA,NA,TRBJ1-3,TGTGCCAGCAAAGCAGTTAACTCTGGAAACACCATATATTTT,CASKAVNSGNTIYF
TRBV4-1,NA,NA,TRBJ2-1,TGCGCCAGCAGCCTACAGGGGAGGTACAATGAGCAGTTCTTC,CASSLQGRYNEQFF
TRBV29-1,once,NA,TRBJ1-4,TGCAGCGTTGAAGACTTTGACAGCGAAAAACTGTTTTTT,CSVEDFDSEKLFF
TRBV19,NA,NA,TRBJ2-1,TGTGCCAGTAGTCCCCAGGGTCCTTCGTATGAGCAGTTCTTC,CASSPQGPSYEQFF
TRBV2,NA,TRBD1,TRBJ1-2,TGTGCCAGCAGTGAAGCATCAGGGACAGTGCCTTATGGCTACACCTTC,CASSEASGTVPYGYTF
TRBV2,NA,NA,TRBJ2-3,TGTGCCAGCAGTGATTTGGCTTACACAGATACGCAGTATTTT,CASSDLAYTDTQYF
TRBV30,once,NA,TRBJ2-3,TGTGCCTGGGGACCTGGACTGGGGAAGGAGGCGCAGTATTTT,CAWGPGLGKEAQYF
TRBV7-8,NA,NA,TRBJ2-7,TGTGCCAGCAGCCCGCCGGACGGTCCGGGAGCTCTTTACGAGCAGTACTTC,CASSPPDGPGALYEQYF
TRBV6-2/TRBV6-3,NA,NA,TRBJ1-2,TGTGCCAGCAGTTACTCCGGCCACTACACCTTC,CASSYSGHYTF
TRBV9,NA,NA,TRBJ2-2,TGTGCCAGCAGCGTAGATGGGCGGTCCGGGGAGCTGTTTTTT,CASSVDGRSGELFF
TRBV7-9,NA,TRBD2,TRBJ2-5,TGTGCCAGCAGCTTAGGTCCTAGCGGTGCCCAAGAGACCCAGTACTTC,CASSLGPSGAQETQYF
TRBV2,NA,TRBD1,TRBJ1-1,TGTGCCAGCAACTTAGACAGGGGGGCGACTGAAGCTTTCTTT,CASNLDRGATEAFF
TRBV19,NA,TRBD1,TRBJ2-1,TGTGCCAGTCTCCGGACAGGGGCGGATGGTGAGCAGTTCTTC,CASLRTGADGEQFF
TRBV29-1,NA,NA,TRBJ1-2,TGCAGCGTTGAAGATCTTCAATCGGTAGGGACCTTGTTAATGTCTAACTATGGCTACACCTTC,CSVEDLQSVGTLLMSNYGYTF
TRBV11-2,NA,TRBD1,TRBJ2-4,TGTGCCAGCAGGGCTGGGACAGCCCAAAACATTCAGTACTTC,CASRAGTAQNIQYF